Listed below are T cell receptor beta chains from one sample, sequenced in a study of blood T cells in healthy people across ages. TCRdb reprocessed the 5' RACE reads via MiXCR and lists one record per CDR3 protein. The table includes approximately 850,000 distinct CDR3 sequences, under 45% detected once. Material: blood. The receptors were gathered from a man in his fifties or sixties in good health. CDR3s include the opening cysteine and the closing phenylalanine or tryptophan. D genes are given only for firm matches. For some rows the clone size is stated as once, few or many, or as a class when expanded; others skip it.

CDR3 DNA,CDR3 protein,V gene,D gene,clone size,J gene
TGTGCCAGCAGTTACTCAATGAGCGGGGATGACACAGATACGCAGTATTTT,CASSYSMSGDDTDTQYF,TRBV6-5,TRBD2,NA,TRBJ2-3
TGCAGTGCTCCTAGCGGGGGGACAGATACGCAGTATTTT,CSAPSGGTDTQYF,TRBV20-1,TRBD2,NA,TRBJ2-3
TGTGCCAGCAGTCCCTCAGGAGGAGGGGCTCGTGGCTACACCTTC,CASSPSGGGARGYTF,TRBV12-3/TRBV12-4,NA,NA,TRBJ1-2
TGCAGTACCTTAGCGGGGGGGGCTAGCACAGATACGCAGTATTTT,CSTLAGGASTDTQYF,TRBV20-1,TRBD2,NA,TRBJ2-3
TGTGCCAGCAGCTCAGGGGGGAAATCCTACAATGAGCAGTTCTTC,CASSSGGKSYNEQFF,TRBV7-3,NA,NA,TRBJ2-1
TGTGCCAGCAGTTTTACAACGGGGCCCAATCAGCCCCAGCATTTT,CASSFTTGPNQPQHF,TRBV12-3/TRBV12-4,NA,once,TRBJ1-5
TGTGCCAGCTCACCTTGGGGCAGCGGGATGAACACTGAAGCTTTCTTT,CASSPWGSGMNTEAFF,TRBV18,NA,NA,TRBJ1-1
TGTGCCAGCAGCTACCGGGACAGGGCGCTGGAGACCCAGTACTTC,CASSYRDRALETQYF,TRBV13,TRBD1,many,TRBJ2-5
TGTGCCACCAGCAGGAACAGGGGGCCCGGTGACTATGGCTACACCTTC,CATSRNRGPGDYGYTF,TRBV15,TRBD1,NA,TRBJ1-2
TGTGCCAGCAGCTTAACCGGGACGGAGGTCATAGGGGAGCTGTTTTTT,CASSLTGTEVIGELFF,TRBV7-2,NA,once,TRBJ2-2
TGTGCCAGCAGCTTGGGCGGAAGGACAGGCACCGGGGAGCTGTTTTTT,CASSLGGRTGTGELFF,TRBV13,TRBD1,few,TRBJ2-2
TGCGCCAGCAGCGCAGCCCCAGGGGGCGCCGGCGGGGAGCTGTTTTTT,CASSAAPGGAGGELFF,TRBV5-1,TRBD1,NA,TRBJ2-2
TGTGCCAGCAGCCCCGAGAGGTTCTACGAGCAGTACTTC,CASSPERFYEQYF,TRBV7-9,NA,few,TRBJ2-7
TGCAGTGCTAGAGCCCACGGGACTAGCGGCAATGAGCAGTTCTTC,CSARAHGTSGNEQFF,TRBV20-1,TRBD2,NA,TRBJ2-1
TGCGCCAGCAGCCAAGTTGCGGGGTCACCCCTCCACTTT,CASSQVAGSPLHF,TRBV4-1,NA,NA,TRBJ1-6
TGCAGCGGACTAGCGGGGATCCAAGAGACCCAGTACTTC,CSGLAGIQETQYF,TRBV20-1,TRBD2,NA,TRBJ2-5
TGTGCCAGCAGCGTCCACAGGACGGTCAGTGAAGCTTTCTTT,CASSVHRTVSEAFF,TRBV9,NA,few,TRBJ1-1
TGTGCCATCAGTGAACAGAGCAATCAGCCCCAGCATTTT,CAISEQSNQPQHF,TRBV10-3,NA,few,TRBJ1-5
TGTGCCAGCAGCCATTCACAGCCGAACACTGAAGCTTTCTTT,CASSHSQPNTEAFF,TRBV3-1,NA,few,TRBJ1-1
TGTGCCAGCAGCTCCTGGACAGTCCATGAGCAGTTCTTC,CASSSWTVHEQFF,TRBV13,NA,few,TRBJ2-1
TGTGCCAGCAAGAGAAGCGGGGGGCTCCAAGAGACCCAGTACTTC,CASKRSGGLQETQYF,TRBV2,TRBD2,few,TRBJ2-5
TGCAGTGCTAGAGCACCCGGGGGCAGAATATACGAGCAGTACTTC,CSARAPGGRIYEQYF,TRBV20-1,NA,NA,TRBJ2-7
TGTGCCAGCAGGGAACAGGGTACGGGGCAGCCCCAGCATTTT,CASREQGTGQPQHF,TRBV7-2,NA,NA,TRBJ1-5
TGTGCCAGCAGCCGAGAGGGAGGGTCCACAGGTACGCAGTATTTT,CASSREGGSTGTQYF,TRBV11-1,TRBD2,NA,TRBJ2-3
TGTCCCAGCAGCAACAGGGGAGGCGCCGCCTACGAGCAGTACTTC,CPSSNRGGAAYEQYF,TRBV7-2,NA,NA,TRBJ2-7
TGTGCCAGCACCCCAGACACCACAGATACGCAGTATTTT,CASTPDTTDTQYF,TRBV6-1,NA,few,TRBJ2-3
TGTGCCAGCAGTTACTTCCTTTACTCGAACACCGGGGAGCTGTTTTTT,CASSYFLYSNTGELFF,TRBV6-5,NA,NA,TRBJ2-2
TGCAGTGCTCCGGGGCCCGGAGGTTCACCCCTCCACTTT,CSAPGPGGSPLHF,TRBV20-1,NA,NA,TRBJ1-6
TGCAGTGCGCAGGCGGCAGGGGGCGGAAAGTACGAGCAGTACTTC,CSAQAAGGGKYEQYF,TRBV20-1,TRBD1,few,TRBJ2-7
TGTGCCAGCAGTGTTCCTGGTGACTACGAGCAGTACTTC,CASSVPGDYEQYF,TRBV12-3/TRBV12-4,NA,NA,TRBJ2-7
TGTGCCAGCAGTCCCGGGACCAGCAGTGAGCAGTTCTTC,CASSPGTSSEQFF,TRBV6-6,NA,NA,TRBJ2-1
TGCGCCAGCAGTGAGAAGGACATCACAGATACGCAGTATTTT,CASSEKDITDTQYF,TRBV10-1,NA,NA,TRBJ2-3
TGTGCCAGCAGCCCGCAAACCTGGACGATGAGCTCTGGAAACACCATATATTTT,CASSPQTWTMSSGNTIYF,TRBV7-9,NA,NA,TRBJ1-3
TGTGCCTCCCAAAATCAGCAGGGTACAAACACTGAAGCTTTCTTT,CASQNQQGTNTEAFF,TRBV2,NA,few,TRBJ1-1
TGCAGTGCTCTTCGACAGGGAAGCTCCTACGAGCAGTACTTC,CSALRQGSSYEQYF,TRBV20-1,TRBD1,many,TRBJ2-7
TGTGCCAGCAGAAACGGCGGCGAGGGGTACACTGAAGCTTTCTTT,CASRNGGEGYTEAFF,TRBV28,NA,NA,TRBJ1-1
TGTGCCAGCAGCTTAGATCGAGGGACTCACAATGAGCAGTTCTTC,CASSLDRGTHNEQFF,TRBV11-3,NA,NA,TRBJ2-1
TGTGCCAGTAGCTTTAGCAAGGCGACAGATACGCAGTATTTT,CASSFSKATDTQYF,TRBV27,NA,NA,TRBJ2-3
TGTGCCAGCAGTCGTGCTTCCTCTAGCACAGATACGCAGTATTTT,CASSRASSSTDTQYF,TRBV27,NA,NA,TRBJ2-3
TGTGCCAGCAGCCCCATCGGAGGGGCGCTGATTTCCGAGCAGTACTTC,CASSPIGGALISEQYF,TRBV7-6,NA,few,TRBJ2-7
TGTGCCAGCAGTGAGTGGGGACTCGGAGCCTACGAGCAGTACTTC,CASSEWGLGAYEQYF,TRBV6-1,NA,NA,TRBJ2-7
TGTGCCAGCATTGGTATCGGGGTAGGAAATTCACCCCTCCACTTT,CASIGIGVGNSPLHF,TRBV2,NA,NA,TRBJ1-6
TGCAGTGCTAGGGGGGCCGTGAGCTCCTATAATTCACCCCTCCACTTT,CSARGAVSSYNSPLHF,TRBV20-1,NA,NA,TRBJ1-6
TGTGCCAGCAGTGGGGGGCTCCTAGGAAGGAACATTCAGTACTTC,CASSGGLLGRNIQYF,TRBV12-3/TRBV12-4,NA,few,TRBJ2-4
TGCGCCAGCAGCCTCGCGGTTGGGACAGGGTCTGGCTATGGCTACACCTTC,CASSLAVGTGSGYGYTF,TRBV5-1,TRBD1,NA,TRBJ1-2
TGTGCCAGCAGCTTGGCAAGCACTAGCACAGATACGCAGTATTTT,CASSLASTSTDTQYF,TRBV5-6,NA,few,TRBJ2-3
TGTGCCAGCAGCAGTTTTGTAAAGACAATGAACACTGAAGCTTTCTTT,CASSSFVKTMNTEAFF,TRBV12-3/TRBV12-4,NA,NA,TRBJ1-1